Following are 2 T cell receptor beta chains from one sample sequenced in a study of PD-L1 blockade in urothelial cancer. The time point is: pretreatment peripheral blood. The table came from immunoSEQ multiplex PCR; TCRdb's copy has only in-frame clones and leaves some out. The table records some 71,000 clones, around 88% of them present only once. The sample here was PBMCs, taken around atezolizumab (anti-PD-L1) treatment. The receptor set was obtained from a man aged 55 to 70 with urothelial cancer.

The chain links TRBV7-9 to TRBJ2-7, with a weak D call TRBD2 (5 bases). This CDR3 has 13 amino acids. Germline V CDR1 and CDR2: SEHNR, FQNEAQ (reference sequence). V was trimmed by 6 bases and J by 3 bases, leaving 12 bases between them. The CDR3 DNA is TGTGCCAGCAGTCCCAACGGGGTCTACGAGCAGTACTTC. This gives the protein CASSPNGVYEQYF.

This chain joins TRBV5-8 and TRBJ2-2; TRBD1 matches at 7 bases. CDR1 and CDR2 (germline): SGHTS, YDEGEE. The CDR3 contains 14 residues. V lost 4 bases and J lost 5; bases outside the gene matches: 5. CDR3 coding DNA: TGTGCCAGCAGCGCCGGGACAGTAACCGGGGAGCTGTTTTTT. This translates into CASSAGTVTGELFF. Looking up the rest from reference TRBV5-8 and TRBJ2-2 gives the full variable domain: EAGVTQSPTHLIKTRGQQATLRCSPISGHTSVYWYQQALGLGLQFLLWYDEGEERNRGNFPPRFSGRQFPNYSSELNVNALELEDSALYLCASSAGTVTGELFFGEGSRLTVL.